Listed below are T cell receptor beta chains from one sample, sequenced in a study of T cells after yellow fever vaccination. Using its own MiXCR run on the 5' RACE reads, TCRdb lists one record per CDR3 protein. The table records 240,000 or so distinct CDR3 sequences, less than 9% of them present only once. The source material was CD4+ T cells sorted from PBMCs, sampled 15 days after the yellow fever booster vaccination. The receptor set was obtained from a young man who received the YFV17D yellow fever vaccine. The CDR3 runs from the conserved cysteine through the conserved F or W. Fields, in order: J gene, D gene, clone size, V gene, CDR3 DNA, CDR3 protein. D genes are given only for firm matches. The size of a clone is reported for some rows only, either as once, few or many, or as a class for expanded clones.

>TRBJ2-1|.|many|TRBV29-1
TGCAGCGTTCACGGTAACTCCTACAATGAGCAGTTCTTC
CSVHGNSYNEQFF
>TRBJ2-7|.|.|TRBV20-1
TGCTGCTCTAGGGGTGGTTATTTAGCGGCCAAATCCTACGAGCAGTACTTC
CCSRGGYLAAKSYEQYF
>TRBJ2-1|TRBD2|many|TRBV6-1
TGTGCCAGCAGCCGACTCAGTAGCGGGAAGGTTACCTACAATGAGCAGTTCTTC
CASSRLSSGKVTYNEQFF
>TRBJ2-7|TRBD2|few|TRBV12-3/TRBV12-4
TGTGCCAGCAGTTTAGGATTCCAGCGGGAGGACTACGAGCAGTACTTC
CASSLGFQREDYEQYF
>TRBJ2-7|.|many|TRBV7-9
TGTGCCAGCAGCAGGGGGGCACCGTACGAGCAGTACTTC
CASSRGAPYEQYF
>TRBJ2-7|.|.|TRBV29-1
TGCAGCGTTCGCTTTCGGCCTAACTACGAGCAGTACTTC
CSVRFRPNYEQYF
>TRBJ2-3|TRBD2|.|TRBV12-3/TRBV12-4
TGTGCCATCTGTTACCTCCCCAGCGGGAGTGGCACAGATACGCAGTATTTT
CAICYLPSGSGTDTQYF
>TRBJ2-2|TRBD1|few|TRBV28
TGTGCCAGCAGTATACAGGGGGCCGCCGGGGAGCTGTTTTTT
CASSIQGAAGELFF
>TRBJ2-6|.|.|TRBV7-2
TGTGCCAGCAGACTTTCTGCTGGGGCCAACGTCCTGACTTTC
CASRLSAGANVLTF
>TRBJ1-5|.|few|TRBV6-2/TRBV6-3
TGTGCCAGCAGTTTCGGACGGGATATAGGCAATCAGCCCCAGCATTTT
CASSFGRDIGNQPQHF
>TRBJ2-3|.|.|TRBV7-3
TGTGCCAGCAGCTTAAGTCGGAACTCCCCGGATACGCAGTATTTT
CASSLSRNSPDTQYF
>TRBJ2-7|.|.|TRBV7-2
TGTGCCAGCAGCTTAGCAGCGCGGGGCTACGAGCAGTACTTC
CASSLAARGYEQYF
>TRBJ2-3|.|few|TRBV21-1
TGTGCCAGCAGCCGCGCTGAGGTGGGGGCAGATACGCAGTATTTT
CASSRAEVGADTQYF
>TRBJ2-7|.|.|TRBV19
TGTGCCAGTAGTACGAGAGTTTCCGCCTACGAGCAGTACTTC
CASSTRVSAYEQYF
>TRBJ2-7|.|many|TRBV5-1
TGCGCCAGCAGCTTGGAGGTAGGGCAGGGACGCGAGCAGTACTTC
CASSLEVGQGREQYF
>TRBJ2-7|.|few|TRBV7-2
TGTGCCAGCAGCCATAGAGCCGGGACCGACTACGAGCAGTACTTC
CASSHRAGTDYEQYF
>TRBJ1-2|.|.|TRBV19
TGTGCCAGTAGTCCAGGACGGATTGCCTATGGCTACACCTTC
CASSPGRIAYGYTF
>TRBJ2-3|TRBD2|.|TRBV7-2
TGTGCCAGCAGCTTTAAAAGCGGGACTAGCACAGATACGCAGTATTTT
CASSFKSGTSTDTQYF
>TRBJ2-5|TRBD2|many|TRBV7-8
TGTGCCAGCAGCTTAGCCCTCACTAGCGGGAACAAGTACTTC
CASSLALTSGNKYF
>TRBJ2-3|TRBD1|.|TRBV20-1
TGCAGTGCTACAAGACAGGGTACAGATACGCAGTATTTT
CSATRQGTDTQYF
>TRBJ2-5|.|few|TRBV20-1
TGCAGTGCTAGAGATCAGGGAGGAGGAGGAGAGACCCAGTACTTC
CSARDQGGGGETQYF
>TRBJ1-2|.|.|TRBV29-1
TGCAGCGTTGGGGGAGGGGATCGCGGCTACACCTTC
CSVGGGDRGYTF